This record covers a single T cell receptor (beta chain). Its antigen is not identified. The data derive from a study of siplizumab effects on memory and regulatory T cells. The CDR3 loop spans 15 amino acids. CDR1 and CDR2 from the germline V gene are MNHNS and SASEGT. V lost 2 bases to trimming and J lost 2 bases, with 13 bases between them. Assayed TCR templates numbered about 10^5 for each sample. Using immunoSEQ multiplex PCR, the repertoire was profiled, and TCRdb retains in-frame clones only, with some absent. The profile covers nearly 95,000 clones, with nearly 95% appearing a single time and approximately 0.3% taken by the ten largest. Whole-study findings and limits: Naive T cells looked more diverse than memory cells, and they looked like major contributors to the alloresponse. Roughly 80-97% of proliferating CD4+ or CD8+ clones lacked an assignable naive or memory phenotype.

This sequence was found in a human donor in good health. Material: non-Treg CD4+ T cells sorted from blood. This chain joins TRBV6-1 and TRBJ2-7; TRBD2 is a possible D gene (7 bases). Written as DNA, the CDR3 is TGTGCCAGCAGTGAATTGGGGGGGCAGACCTACGAGCAGTACTTC. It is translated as CASSELGGQTYEQYF.